This T cell receptor (beta chain) was captured by sequencing in a study of regulatory T cells in long-lasting Graves disease. General study points: Patients whose Graves' disease persisted exhibited lower TCR diversity than those newly diagnosed.

Trimming left V 5 bases short and J 9 bases short, with 29 bases between. The CDR3 is 18 amino acids. CDR1 and CDR2 from the germline V gene are SGHNT and YENEEA. Both iRepertoire HTBI primers and Arm-PCR of CDR3 regions were used to build the TCR beta libraries. TCRdb reprocessed the multiplex PCR reads with MiXCR, giving one entry per CDR3 protein. Seen here are around 480,000 distinct CDR3 sequences, 15% to 20% observed once, and the top ten hold 12%. Time point described: newly diagnosed GD, antithyroid drugs for less than 3 months. The authors made the TCR library using RNA they extracted from PBMCs. To note about this clonotype: What it binds is not known.

These data were also filed under a second study, of T cells in Graves' hyperthyroidism and ophthalmopathy. That paper states: Every diagnosis used clinical symptoms, serum thyroxine and TRAb, thyroid ultrasound and orbital computed tomography. The TCR CDR3 first-round RT-PCR relied on the HTBI primer set. The model predicted ophthalmopathy a median approximately seven months before onset.

This sample comprised peripheral blood mononuclear cells (PBMCs), obtained at new diagnosis, from a patient treated with antithyroid drugs. The J gene is TRBJ2-1, the V gene TRBV11-3; D is unclear. This TCR came from a man in his forties with Graves disease. This CDR3 reads CASSRLLPGPSRSSEQFF. Here the CDR3 DNA reads TGTGCCAGCAGCCGCCTCCTCCCCGGGCCTTCTAGGAGTTCTGAGCAGTTCTTC.